The text below deals with one T cell receptor beta chain. The antigen is not known. Time point noted: after dendritic cell vaccination, including at tumor progression/relapse. Selection required adequate fresh-frozen tumor tissue plus more than two years' survival data. Germline V gene sequence: CDR1 SNHLY, CDR2 FYNNEI. V gave up 8 bases and J gave up 9 bases; unmatched junction bases: 6. The CDR3 runs 13 residues. Input was 2 to 2.5 ug genomic DNA, or all available if less. Clones were read by immunoSEQ multiplex PCR, and TCRdb kept only the in-frame ones, dropping some. The repertoire holds around 90,000 clones, about 81% seen once, with over 2% in the top ten. This sample is drawn from a study of glioma-infiltrating T cells after dendritic cell vaccination. The study, taken as a whole, reports: Higher pretreatment TIL content predicted longer progression-free time and survival.

The sequenced sample was blood, obtained after dendritic cell vaccination. The source of this sequence is a human donor with glioblastoma. The rearrangement links TRBV2 to TRBJ1-4, with TRBD1 matching 10 bases. The DNA of the CDR3 is TGTGCCAGCGTGACAGGGGGCTATCAAAAACTGTTTTTT. Encoded protein: CASVTGGYQKLFF.